This T cell receptor beta chain stems from a study of CD4 T cells in relation to SARS-CoV-2 and coronaviruses. The overall study: TCR beta CDR3s were sequenced after 10-day antigen culture of PBMCs. The negative reference was HIV-1 Nef peptide pool or peptide-free culture.

CD4+ T cells from unexposed donors were obtained before the COVID-19 pandemic (2011-2018). Isolation of CD4+ T cells took place after nine to ten days in culture. Cells permitting, SARS-CoV-2 S/N and four cold-coronavirus spikes were tested on unexposed-donor CD4+ T cells. Trimming took off 3 bases at V and 4 bases at J, with 4 bases between the two ends. This CDR3 is 12 amino acids long. Germline CDR1 and CDR2: MNHNS and SASEGT. Sequencing used immunoSEQ multiplex PCR; TCRdb keeps in-frame clones, though not all of them. The sample gives roughly 18,000 clones, 65% to 75% of which show up once; around 28% is in the top ten. As to this clone: Its cognate antigen is unknown.

Regarding the study as a whole: Samples before the pandemic and after infection were not matched within any donor.

The source is a human donor in good health. The sequenced sample consisted of CD4+ T cells from PBMCs, cultured in vitro. The chain employs TRBV6-1 and TRBJ1-3; D gene ambiguous. CDR3 nucleotide sequence: TGTGCCAGCAGTGATCACGGAAACACCATATATTTT. The encoded protein is CASSDHGNTIYF.